This T cell receptor (beta chain) was recorded in a study of T cell responses to AZD1222 COVID-19 vaccine. On this clone itself: The antigen is undetermined.

Second-dose schedules of about 4 or about 12 weeks were combined. Between the trimmed V and J ends, which lost 1 base and 7 bases, there was a span of 8 bases. The CDR3 loop spans 13 amino acids. Germline values: CDR1 SGHAT, CDR2 FQDESV (reference sequence). This table comes from immunoSEQ multiplex PCR, and its TCRdb copy is limited to in-frame clones, with some not included. This repertoire shows about 150,000 clones, around 87% found once; its top ten account for approximately 9%. Points from the study as a whole: Vaccine-associated CD4 TCRs spanned spike, dominant at 160-218 and 743-854. Most donors were white British, females outnumbered males, and clonal diversity was possibly underestimated.

The sequence was obtained from an adult who received the AZD1222 COVID-19 vaccine. The rearrangement links TRBV11-1 to TRBJ2-1; D is unclear. Sequencing was performed on peripheral blood, taken 28 days after the second AZD1222 dose. CDR3 sequence (DNA): TGTGCCAGCAGCTTAGAAGAATTGAATGAGCAGTTCTTC. Its protein is CASSLEELNEQFF.